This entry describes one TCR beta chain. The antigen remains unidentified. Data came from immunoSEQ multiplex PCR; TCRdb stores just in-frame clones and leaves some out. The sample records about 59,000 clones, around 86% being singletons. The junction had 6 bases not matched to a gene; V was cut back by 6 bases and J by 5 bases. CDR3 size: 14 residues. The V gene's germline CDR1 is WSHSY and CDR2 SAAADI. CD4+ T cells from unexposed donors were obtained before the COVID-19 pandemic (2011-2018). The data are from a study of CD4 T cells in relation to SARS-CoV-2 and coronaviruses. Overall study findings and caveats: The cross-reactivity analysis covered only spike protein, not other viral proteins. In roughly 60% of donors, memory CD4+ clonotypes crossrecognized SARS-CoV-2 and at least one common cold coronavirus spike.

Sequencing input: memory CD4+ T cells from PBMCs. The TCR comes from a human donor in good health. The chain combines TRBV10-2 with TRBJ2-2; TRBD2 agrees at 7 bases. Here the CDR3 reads CASRRTSSTGELFF. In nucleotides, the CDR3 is TGCGCCAGCAGGAGGACTAGTTCAACCGGGGAGCTGTTTTTT.